This T cell receptor beta chain was sequenced during a study of T cell repertoires in cytomegalovirus infection. Study-wide background: Indicated by public TCR beta signatures were CMV infection and matching HLA type. General study results and limits: In two of eight donors, the top clonotype was HLA-C-restricted CMV-specific. Using cumulative public TCR beta family frequency, the authors identified those who carried CMV together with the relevant HLA.

This CDR3 has 15 amino acids. Trimming stripped 6 bases from V and 1 base from J, with 17 bases between. CDR1 is DFQATT, CDR2 SNEGSKA, per germline (reference sequence). TCRdb ran MiXCR on the reads and lists one entry per CDR3 protein. The top ten hold roughly 8.7% of the sample, which has roughly 280,000 distinct CDR3 sequences, approximately 15% seen once. Details on this clonotype: Antigen specificity is unknown.

The clonotype originates from a human donor in good health (CMV status not recorded). Some clones in this sample may be carry-over from other donors' samples. Sequencing was carried out using PBMCs. The rearrangement joins TRBV20-1 to TRBJ2-3, with D perhaps matching TRBD2 (7 bases). The CDR3: CSAPRGGGGTDTQYF. The CDR3 nucleotides are TGCAGTGCCCCGAGGGGGGGGGGTGGCACAGATACGCAGTATTTT.